Included here is one TCR beta chain sequence, with context. Its antigen remains unknown. Germline V CDR1 and CDR2: MNHEY, SVGAGI. The CDR3 is made up of 15 amino acids. Trimming took off 6 bases at V and 2 bases at J, with 14 bases between the two ends. In TCRdb, the PCR reads were re-called with MiXCR into one record per CDR3 protein. The sample records tens of thousands of distinct CDR3 sequences, around 20% being singletons. This entry is derived from a study of molecular identifiers for immune sequencing clone quantification. General study points: More than 97% of effector molecules, versus under 1% of naive-cell molecules, belonged to clones above 20 RNA copies.

The clonotype originates from a human donor in good health. Some libraries in this study had Jurkat cell RNA spiked in. The rearrangement links TRBV6-5 to TRBJ2-1; maybe TRBD1 (6 bases). The sample comprised naive CD8+ T cells from blood, with Jurkat cell RNA spiked in. The subset denotes: FACS-sorted CD8+CD4-CCR7+CD45RA+ naive T cells. CDR3 nucleotide sequence: TGTGCCAGCAGCCCAGGGGCCCCCACCTACAATGAGCAGTTCTTC. Translating it yields CASSPGAPTYNEQFF.